This entry features one T cell receptor beta chain sequence. This sample is part of a study of naive and memory T cell subsets. The beta constant-region primer was an equimolar mix of two oligonucleotides covering TRBC1 and TRBC2. Nested alpha and beta constant-region primers with the SP2 primer drove four PCR rounds on ligated cDNA. TCRdb used MiXCR to reprocess the UMI-ligation and nested PCR reads, holding one entry per CDR3 protein. The repertoire has just over 80,000 distinct CDR3 sequences, 9% of them found once; the top ten carry about 1.2%. This TCR was sampled from a human donor in good health. Sequenced sample: naive CD8+ T cells from blood.

Here the CDR3 reads CASSQEKVTPSYEQYF. The CDR3 coding sequence is TGTGCCAGCAGCCAAGAAAAAGTCACCCCAAGCTACGAGCAGTACTTC. The chain is built from TRBV3-1 and TRBJ2-7; D is uncertain. Trimming removed 0 bases from V and 3 bases from J, with 15 bases in between. This CDR3 contains 16 residues. The germline V gene has CDR1 LGHDT and CDR2 YNNKEL (reference sequence).